Sequencing of this T cell receptor beta chain was carried out in a study of response to subunit inactivated influenza vaccine. The CDR3 consists of 13 residues. Germline CDR1 ENHRY, CDR2 SYGVKD. Trimming removed 7 bases from V and 3 bases from J; junction bases left unmatched: 3. In this sample, this clonotype turned up many times. Antigen unknown. Study observations and caveats: After each seasonal influenza vaccination, few new T cells are recruited, the authors suggested.

TCRdb recomputed calls from the RT-PCR reads with MiXCR, one row per CDR3 protein. The sample shows about 540,000 distinct CDR3 sequences, 14% of them seen only once. This specimen was PBMCs from blood, taken 11 to 12 days after vaccination. The V gene is TRBV10-3, the J gene TRBJ2-1; 7 positions match TRBD1. This sequence was found in a man aged 45 to 65 who received an inactivated influenza vaccine. The CDR3 spells CAINRQGYNEQFF. Written as DNA, the CDR3 is TGTGCCATCAATAGACAGGGCTACAATGAGCAGTTCTTC.